This entry concerns a single T cell receptor (beta chain). These data are taken from a study of T cell responses to AZD1222 COVID-19 vaccine. Here immunoSEQ multiplex PCR was the method, and the copy in TCRdb shows in-frame clones only, minus some. The sample lists 140,000 to 150,000 clones, about nine tenths occurring once. Here the sequenced sample was peripheral blood, taken on day 0 of AZD1222 vaccination. The sequence derives from an adult in good health.

DNA of the CDR3: TGTGCCAGCTCTCGACCGGGGGGGAGGGGAAGTGCTAGCACAGATACGCAGTATTTT. Protein product: CASSRPGGRGSASTDTQYF. The genes are TRBV18 and TRBJ2-3, with 8 nucleotides matching TRBD2. J gave up 0 bases and V 6 bases, and 17 bases lay outside the gene matches. Germline V CDR1 and CDR2: KGHSH, LQKENI. This CDR3 spans 19 amino acids.